This is a list of T cell receptor beta chains from one sample in a study of cytomegalovirus exposure and HLA in healthy donors. Sequencing was performed with immunoSEQ multiplex PCR; in TCRdb, only in-frame clones are kept and a portion is missing. Here the sample spans about 200,000 clones, about 85% being singletons. The sequencing input was PBMCs. The source is a male donor in good health and CMV-seropositive. Both conserved end residues are part of each CDR3. The order of the fields is J gene, V gene, D gene, clone size, CDR3 DNA, CDR3 protein. The D gene is left open where the match is weak. The size field is filled for only some rows; it gives once, few, many or a size class.

J: TRBJ2-1
V: TRBV6-5
D: TRBD2
size: NA
DNA: TGTGCCAGCACCGGCGGGAGTGGTGACAATGAGCAGTTCTTC
CDR3: CASTGGSGDNEQFF

J: TRBJ1-5
V: TRBV10-3
D: NA
size: NA
DNA: TGTGCCATCAGTGCACAAGAAGTTCCCACTCAGCCCCAGCATTTT
CDR3: CAISAQEVPTQPQHF

J: TRBJ2-2
V: TRBV7-3
D: NA
size: NA
DNA: TGTGCCAGCAGCTTAGACGCGGGGATGAGCACCGGGGAGCTGTTTTTT
CDR3: CASSLDAGMSTGELFF

J: TRBJ1-4
V: TRBV9
D: NA
size: NA
DNA: TGTGCCAGCAGCCCCAGCTCAGGGGCGGCCCCGAATGAAAAACTGTTTTTT
CDR3: CASSPSSGAAPNEKLFF

J: TRBJ2-7
V: TRBV6-5
D: TRBD1
size: NA
DNA: TGTGCCAGCAGTAGACGACAGGGGGATCTCGAGCAGTACTTC
CDR3: CASSRRQGDLEQYF

J: TRBJ2-5
V: TRBV10-3
D: TRBD1
size: NA
DNA: TGTGCCATCAGAACCGGGACAGGGGGCGAAGAGACCCAGTACTTC
CDR3: CAIRTGTGGEETQYF

J: TRBJ1-1
V: TRBV4-2
D: NA
size: NA
DNA: TGTGCCAGCAGCCAAGATCTGGGGGGGTCTCCGTACACTGAAGCTTTCTTT
CDR3: CASSQDLGGSPYTEAFF

J: TRBJ1-2
V: TRBV6-5
D: TRBD1
size: NA
DNA: TGTGCCAGCAGTCGTGGGACAGTTGTCTATGGCTACACCTTC
CDR3: CASSRGTVVYGYTF

J: TRBJ2-7
V: TRBV28
D: NA
size: NA
DNA: TGTGCCAGCAGCCCACCCCGGCAGGTGATACTTTTCTACGAGCAGTACTTC
CDR3: CASSPPRQVILFYEQYF

J: TRBJ1-5
V: TRBV19
D: TRBD1
size: once
DNA: TGTGCCACCGCGTCAACAGGGGGCAAAGGGGTTGGTCAGCCCCAGCATTTT
CDR3: CATASTGGKGVGQPQHF

J: TRBJ1-5
V: TRBV19
D: NA
size: NA
DNA: TGTGCCAGTAGTAAAGAACAGTACAATCAGCCCCAGCATTTT
CDR3: CASSKEQYNQPQHF

J: TRBJ2-2
V: TRBV29-1
D: TRBD2
size: NA
DNA: TGCAGCGTTGCCCCTAGCGGCGCAATCCATTCCACCGGGGAGCTGTTTTTT
CDR3: CSVAPSGAIHSTGELFF

J: TRBJ1-5
V: TRBV5-1
D: NA
size: NA
DNA: TGCGCCAGCAGCCGGACAGTTGATCAGCCCCAGCATTTT
CDR3: CASSRTVDQPQHF

J: TRBJ1-5
V: TRBV5-6
D: TRBD1
size: NA
DNA: TGTGCCAGCAGCTCCACTAGACAGGGGGCGAATCAGCCCCAGCATTTT
CDR3: CASSSTRQGANQPQHF

J: TRBJ1-2
V: TRBV6-5
D: NA
size: NA
DNA: TGTGCCGCGGTAGACCTCTCCACTAATTTCTATGGCTACACCTTC
CDR3: CAAVDLSTNFYGYTF

J: TRBJ2-1
V: TRBV9
D: NA
size: NA
DNA: TGTGCCAGCAGCGTAGATCCGGGATTGTCCTACAATGAGCAGTTCTTC
CDR3: CASSVDPGLSYNEQFF

J: TRBJ2-3
V: TRBV7-2
D: NA
size: NA
DNA: TGTGCCAGCAGCACCCGGACTACCCCCACAGATACGCAGTATTTT
CDR3: CASSTRTTPTDTQYF

J: TRBJ1-2
V: TRBV7-3
D: NA
size: NA
DNA: TGTGCCAGCAGCTCCGGGACACCTAATGGCTACACCTTC
CDR3: CASSSGTPNGYTF